What follows describes a single TCR beta chain. This entry is derived from a study of OX40 agonist ivuxolimab in advanced cancers. Some clones are missing from TCRdb's copy, which holds only in-frame ones; the method was immunoSEQ multiplex PCR. The table records some 64,000 clones, 85% to 95% of them present only once. This receptor was obtained from an adult with an advanced solid tumor such as melanoma, head and neck, liver or kidney cancer. Sequencing used CD4+ or CD8+ T cells sorted from blood, obtained in a trial of the OX40 agonist ivuxolimab.

The CDR3 DNA follows: TGTGCCAGCAGTGCCAGCGCCCAAGAGACCCAGTACTTC. Amino acids: CASSASAQETQYF. The V call is TRBV6-4, the J call TRBJ2-5; D is unresolved. The CDR3 covers 13 residues. Germline V lookup: CDR1 MRHNA, CDR2 SNTAGT. With 4 bases removed from V and 1 base from J, the gap between germline ends came to 7 bases.